This is a list of T cell receptor beta chains from one sample in a study of spatial heterogeneity in lung cancer. Via MiXCR, TCRdb re-called the 5' RACE reads, giving one row per CDR3 protein. This sample yields over 25,000 distinct CDR3 sequences, of which just over 7% are seen a single time; approximately 24% belongs to the top ten. This specimen consisted of lung tumor tissue, obtained at surgery. All receptors come from a male donor with early-stage non-small cell lung cancer. The CDR3 runs from the conserved cysteine through the conserved F or W. D genes are given only for firm matches. Clone sizes are given selectively: once, few, many, or a class where the clone is expanded.

size	D	V	J	CDR3	DNA
.	TRBD1	TRBV4-2	TRBJ2-5	CASSQDQGQGRQTQYF	TGTGCCAGCAGCCAAGATCAGGGACAGGGAAGGCAGACCCAGTACTTC
many	.	TRBV4-3	TRBJ2-6	CASSQDPASFSSSGANVLTF	TGCGCCAGCAGCCAAGATCCGGCCAGTTTCTCGAGCTCTGGGGCCAACGTCCTGACTTTC
many	TRBD1	TRBV12-3/TRBV12-4	TRBJ2-1	CASSPTGTGGYNEQFF	TGTGCCAGCAGTCCCACCGGGACAGGGGGCTACAATGAGCAGTTCTTC
many	.	TRBV7-8	TRBJ1-3	CASSFPTWNSGNTIYF	TGTGCCAGCAGCTTTCCTACATGGAACTCTGGAAACACCATATATTTT
many	.	TRBV29-1	TRBJ2-1	CSVSRGHGDPYNEQFF	TGCAGCGTATCCCGGGGCCACGGGGACCCCTACAATGAGCAGTTCTTC
few	.	TRBV20-1	TRBJ1-1	CSARPGQNTEAFF	TGCAGTGCTAGACCTGGCCAGAACACTGAAGCTTTCTTT
many	TRBD1	TRBV18	TRBJ1-1	CASSAGGFGTEAFF	TGTGCCAGCTCAGCAGGGGGTTTTGGCACTGAAGCTTTCTTT
many	.	TRBV7-8	TRBJ2-2	CASSLVEGIGTGELFF	TGTGCCAGCAGCTTAGTGGAGGGAATCGGCACCGGGGAGCTGTTTTTT
many	.	TRBV28	TRBJ2-7	CASSSTMGATSSYEQYF	TGTGCCAGCAGTTCAACTATGGGGGCTACTAGCTCCTACGAGCAGTACTTC
many	.	TRBV29-1	TRBJ2-5	CSVEKGNEETQYF	TGCAGCGTTGAAAAGGGAAATGAGGAGACCCAGTACTTC
many	TRBD1	TRBV18	TRBJ2-6	CASSPPGQGIPGANVLTF	TGTGCCAGCTCACCACCTGGACAGGGAATACCTGGGGCCAACGTCCTGACTTTC
.	TRBD2	TRBV10-2	TRBJ2-3	CASSVGGSGTDTQYF	TGCGCCAGCAGTGTGGGGGGGAGTGGCACAGATACGCAGTATTTT
many	.	TRBV6-2/TRBV6-3	TRBJ1-4	CASRPSGTEKLFF	TGTGCCAGCAGACCCTCGGGGACGGAAAAACTGTTTTTT
many	.	TRBV6-5	TRBJ1-2	CASSYNPWTANYGYTF	TGTGCCAGCAGTTACAACCCCTGGACAGCTAACTATGGCTACACCTTC
few	.	TRBV5-1	TRBJ1-1	CASSSNTGTNTEAFF	TGCGCCAGCAGCTCTAATACCGGGACGAACACTGAAGCTTTCTTT
.	.	TRBV29-1	TRBJ1-2	CSIRTYNGYTF	TGCAGTATTCGGACCTATAACGGCTACACCTTC
many	.	TRBV20-1	TRBJ1-2	CSATDRNYGYTF	TGCAGTGCTACTGACAGGAACTATGGCTACACCTTC
many	.	TRBV7-2	TRBJ1-1	CASSFIRASNTEAFF	TGTGCCAGCAGCTTCATACGGGCGTCGAACACTGAAGCTTTCTTT
few	TRBD1	TRBV3-1	TRBJ1-4	CASSHSTGGSTNEKLFF	TGTGCCAGCAGCCACTCGACAGGGGGCTCAACTAATGAAAAACTGTTTTTT
many	.	TRBV6-1	TRBJ1-6	CASTVSYNSPLHF	TGTGCCAGCACGGTTTCCTATAATTCACCCCTCCACTTT
medium-sized	.	TRBV12-3/TRBV12-4	TRBJ2-4	CASSLDRLNIQYF	TGTGCCAGCAGTTTAGACAGATTAAACATTCAGTACTTC
many	.	TRBV7-9	TRBJ1-1	CASSPMGVEAFF	TGTGCCAGCAGCCCCATGGGAGTGGAAGCTTTCTTT
many	TRBD1	TRBV12-3/TRBV12-4	TRBJ2-1	CASSLEFGTDQFF	TGTGCCAGCAGTTTAGAATTTGGGACAGATCAGTTCTTC
many	TRBD1	TRBV20-1	TRBJ2-7	CSARDPAGTGDYEQYF	TGCAGTGCTAGAGACCCCGCCGGGACAGGGGATTACGAGCAGTACTTC
many	.	TRBV5-1	TRBJ2-6	CASTPGHTSGANVLTF	TGCGCCAGCACTCCAGGTCATACCTCTGGGGCCAACGTCCTGACTTTC
few	.	TRBV15	TRBJ1-4	CATSIGGRENEKLFF	TGTGCCACCAGCATAGGCGGACGGGAGAATGAAAAACTGTTTTTT
many	TRBD1	TRBV7-8	TRBJ2-6	CASSSTGARSGANVLTF	TGTGCCAGCAGCTCGACAGGGGCCCGCTCTGGGGCCAACGTCCTGACTTTC
many	.	TRBV20-1	TRBJ2-7	CSVPGRRGPPYEQYF	TGCAGTGTTCCAGGAAGGCGGGGGCCTCCCTACGAGCAGTACTTC
few	.	TRBV29-1	TRBJ1-2	CSATNTEDGYTF	TGCAGCGCCACCAACACAGAAGATGGCTACACCTTC
medium-sized	TRBD1	TRBV6-5	TRBJ2-7	CASSTTFGTAPYEQYF	TGTGCCAGCAGTACTACATTCGGGACAGCTCCCTACGAGCAGTACTTC
.	TRBD1	TRBV12-3/TRBV12-4	TRBJ1-5	CASSLDRDRQPQHF	TGTGCCAGCAGTTTAGACAGGGACAGGCAGCCCCAGCATTTT
many	.	TRBV29-1	TRBJ2-5	CSVQGAGEETQYF	TGCAGCGTCCAAGGTGCAGGGGAAGAGACCCAGTACTTC
many	.	TRBV29-1	TRBJ2-7	CSVLDSSYEQYF	TGCAGCGTTTTAGATTCTTCCTACGAGCAGTACTTC
many	TRBD1	TRBV5-6	TRBJ1-5	CASSHRGGLAQPQHF	TGTGCCAGCAGTCACAGGGGAGGGTTAGCTCAGCCCCAGCATTTT
many	.	TRBV11-2	TRBJ2-1	CASSLMATYNEQFF	TGTGCCAGCAGCTTAATGGCTACCTACAATGAGCAGTTCTTC
many	TRBD2	TRBV29-1	TRBJ2-5	CSVSSGGARETQYF	TGCAGCGTTTCGAGCGGGGGGGCCCGGGAGACCCAGTACTTC
many	.	TRBV28	TRBJ2-3	CACNQRDTRYF	TGTGCCTGCAACCAGAGAGATACGCGGTATTTT
many	TRBD1	TRBV28	TRBJ1-2	CASSLGTGLSYGYTF	TGTGCCAGCAGTTTGGGGACAGGCTTATCCTATGGCTACACCTTC
few	.	TRBV27	TRBJ2-3	CASSSEGTDTQYF	TGTGCCAGCAGCTCGGAGGGCACAGATACGCAGTATTTT
many	TRBD2	TRBV5-1	TRBJ2-5	CASSPSGLGETQYF	TGCGCCAGCAGCCCTAGCGGGTTAGGAGAGACCCAGTACTTC
many	.	TRBV4-3	TRBJ2-1	CASSQDGGSYNEQFF	TGCGCCAGCAGCCAGGATGGGGGCTCCTACAATGAGCAGTTCTTC
few	.	TRBV6-5	TRBJ2-7	CASSYGRDREQYF	TGTGCCAGCAGTTACGGAAGGGATAGGGAGCAGTACTTC